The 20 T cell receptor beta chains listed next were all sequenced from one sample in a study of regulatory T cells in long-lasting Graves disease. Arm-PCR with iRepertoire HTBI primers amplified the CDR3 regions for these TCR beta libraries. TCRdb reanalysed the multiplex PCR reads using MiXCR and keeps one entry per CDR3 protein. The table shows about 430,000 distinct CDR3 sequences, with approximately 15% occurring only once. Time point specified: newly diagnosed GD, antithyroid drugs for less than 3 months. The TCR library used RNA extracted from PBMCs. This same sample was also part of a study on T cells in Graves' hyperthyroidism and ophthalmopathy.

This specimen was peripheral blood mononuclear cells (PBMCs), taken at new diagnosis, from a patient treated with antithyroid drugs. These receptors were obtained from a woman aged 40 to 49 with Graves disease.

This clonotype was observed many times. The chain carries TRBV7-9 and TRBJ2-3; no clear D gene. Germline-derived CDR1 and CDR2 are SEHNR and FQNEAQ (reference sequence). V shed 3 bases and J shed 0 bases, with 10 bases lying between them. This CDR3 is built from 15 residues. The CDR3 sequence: CASSFPTGSTDTQYF. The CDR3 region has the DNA TGTGCCAGCAGCTTTCCTACCGGAAGCACAGATACGCAGTATTTT.

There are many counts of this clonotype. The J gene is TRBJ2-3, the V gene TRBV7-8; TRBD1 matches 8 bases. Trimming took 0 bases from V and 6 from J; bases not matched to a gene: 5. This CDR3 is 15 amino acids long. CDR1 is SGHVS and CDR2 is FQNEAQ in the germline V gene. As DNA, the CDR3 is TGTGCCAGCAGCTTAGCTCGGACAGGGTCGGATACGCAGTATTTT. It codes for CASSLARTGSDTQYF.

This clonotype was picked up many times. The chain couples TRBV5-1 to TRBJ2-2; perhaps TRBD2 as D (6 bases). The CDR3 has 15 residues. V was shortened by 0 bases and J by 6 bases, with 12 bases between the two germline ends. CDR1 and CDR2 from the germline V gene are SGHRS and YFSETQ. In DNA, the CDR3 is TGCGCCAGCAGCTTGGTAGCGGAATCCCCCGGGGAGCTGTTTTTT. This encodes CASSLVAESPGELFF.

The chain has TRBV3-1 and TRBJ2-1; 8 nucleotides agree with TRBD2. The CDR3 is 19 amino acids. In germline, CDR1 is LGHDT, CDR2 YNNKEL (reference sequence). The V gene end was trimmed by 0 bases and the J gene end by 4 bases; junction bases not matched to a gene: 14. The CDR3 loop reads CASSQDPLADSVGYNEQFF. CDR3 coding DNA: TGTGCCAGCAGCCAAGATCCACTAGCGGATTCCGTAGGATACAATGAGCAGTTCTTC.

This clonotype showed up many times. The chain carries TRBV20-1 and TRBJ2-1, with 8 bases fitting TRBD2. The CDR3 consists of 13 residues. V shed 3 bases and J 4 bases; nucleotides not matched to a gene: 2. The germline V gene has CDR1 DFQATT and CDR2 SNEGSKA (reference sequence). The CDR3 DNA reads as TGCAGTGCTAGCGGGAGGGCTTACAATGAGCAGTTCTTC. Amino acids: CSASGRAYNEQFF.

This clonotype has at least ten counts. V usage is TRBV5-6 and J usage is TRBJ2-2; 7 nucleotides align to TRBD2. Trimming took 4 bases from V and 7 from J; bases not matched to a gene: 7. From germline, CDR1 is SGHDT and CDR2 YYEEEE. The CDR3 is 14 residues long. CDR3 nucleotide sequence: TGTGCCAGCAGCACCGGGACTAATGGCGGGGAGCTGTTTTTT. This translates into CASSTGTNGGELFF.

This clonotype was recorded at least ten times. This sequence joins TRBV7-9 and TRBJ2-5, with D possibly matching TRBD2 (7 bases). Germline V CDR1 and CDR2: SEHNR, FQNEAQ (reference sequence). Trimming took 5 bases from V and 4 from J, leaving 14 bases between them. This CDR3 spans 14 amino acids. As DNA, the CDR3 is TGTGCCAGCAGCCCCGTGCGGGGGCGAGAGACCCAGTACTTC. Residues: CASSPVRGRETQYF.

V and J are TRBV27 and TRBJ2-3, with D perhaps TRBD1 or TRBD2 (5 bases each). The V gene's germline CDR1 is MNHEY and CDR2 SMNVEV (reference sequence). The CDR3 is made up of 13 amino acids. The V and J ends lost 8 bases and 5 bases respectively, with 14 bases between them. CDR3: CASARAGQDTQYF. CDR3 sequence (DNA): TGTGCCAGCGCCAGGGCGGGCCAAGATACGCAGTATTTT.

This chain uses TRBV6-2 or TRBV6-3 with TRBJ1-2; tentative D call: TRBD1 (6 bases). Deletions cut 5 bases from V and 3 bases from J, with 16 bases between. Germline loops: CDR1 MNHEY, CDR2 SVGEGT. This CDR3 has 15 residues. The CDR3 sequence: CASSDHARGDYGYTF. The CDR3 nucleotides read TGTGCCAGCAGTGACCATGCCAGGGGAGACTATGGCTACACCTTC.

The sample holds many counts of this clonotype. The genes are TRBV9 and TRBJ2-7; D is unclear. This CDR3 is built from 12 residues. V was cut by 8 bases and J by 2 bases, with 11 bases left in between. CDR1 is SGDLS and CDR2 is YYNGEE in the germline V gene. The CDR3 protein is CASLLWAYEQYF. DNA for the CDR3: TGTGCCAGTCTCCTATGGGCCTACGAGCAGTACTTC.

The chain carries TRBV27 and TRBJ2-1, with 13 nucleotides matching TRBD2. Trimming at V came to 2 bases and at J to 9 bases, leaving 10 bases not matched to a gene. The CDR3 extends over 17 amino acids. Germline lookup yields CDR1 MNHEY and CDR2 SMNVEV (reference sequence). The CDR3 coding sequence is TGTGCCAGCAGTTTAGTCAGGACTAGCGGGAGAGGAGGTGAGCAGTTCTTC. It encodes CASSLVRTSGRGGEQFF.

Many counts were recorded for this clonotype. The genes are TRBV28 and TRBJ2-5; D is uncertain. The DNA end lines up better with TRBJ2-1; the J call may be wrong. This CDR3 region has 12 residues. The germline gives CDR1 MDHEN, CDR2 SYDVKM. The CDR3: CASRVPYNEQFF. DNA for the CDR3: TGTGCCAGCAGGGTCCCGTACAATGAGCAGTTCTTC.

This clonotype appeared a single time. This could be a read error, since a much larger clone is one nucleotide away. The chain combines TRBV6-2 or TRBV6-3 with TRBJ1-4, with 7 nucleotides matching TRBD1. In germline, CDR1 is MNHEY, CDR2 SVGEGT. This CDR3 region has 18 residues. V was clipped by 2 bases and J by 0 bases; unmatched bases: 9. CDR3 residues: CASSYEGAGAPTNEKLFF. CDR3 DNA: TGTGCCAGCAGTTACGAGGGGGCAGGGGCCCCAACTAATGAAAAACTGTTTTTT.

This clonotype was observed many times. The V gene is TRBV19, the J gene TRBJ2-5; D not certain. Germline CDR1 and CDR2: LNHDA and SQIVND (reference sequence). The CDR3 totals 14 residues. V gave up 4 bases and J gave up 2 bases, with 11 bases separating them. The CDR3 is CASSKTAPQETQYF. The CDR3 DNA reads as TGTGCCAGTAGTAAGACCGCGCCTCAAGAGACCCAGTACTTC.

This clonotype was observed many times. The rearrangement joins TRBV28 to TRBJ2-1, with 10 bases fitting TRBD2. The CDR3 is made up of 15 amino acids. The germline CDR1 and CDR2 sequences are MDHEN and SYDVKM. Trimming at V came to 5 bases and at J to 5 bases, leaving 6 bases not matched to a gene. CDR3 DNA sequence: TGTGCCAGCAGTCCACTAGCGGGATTCGACAATGAGCAGTTCTTC. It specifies CASSPLAGFDNEQFF.

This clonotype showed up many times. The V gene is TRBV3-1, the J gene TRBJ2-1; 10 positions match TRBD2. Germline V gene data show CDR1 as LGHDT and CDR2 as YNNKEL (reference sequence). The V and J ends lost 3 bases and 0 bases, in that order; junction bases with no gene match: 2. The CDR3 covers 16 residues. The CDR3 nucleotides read TGTGCCAGCAGCCACGGACTAGCGGACTCCTACAATGAGCAGTTCTTC. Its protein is CASSHGLADSYNEQFF.

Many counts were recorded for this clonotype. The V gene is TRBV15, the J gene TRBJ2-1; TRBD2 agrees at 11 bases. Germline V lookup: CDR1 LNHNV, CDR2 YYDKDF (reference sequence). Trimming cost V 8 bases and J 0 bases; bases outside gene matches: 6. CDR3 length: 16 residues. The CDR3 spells CATGRLAGGSYNEQFF. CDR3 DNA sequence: TGTGCCACCGGTAGGCTAGCGGGAGGCTCCTACAATGAGCAGTTCTTC.

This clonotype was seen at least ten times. CDR3 nucleotide sequence: TGCAGTGCTAGAGCCAACAGCGGGAGGGTGGGTGAGCAGTTCTTC. Its translation: CSARANSGRVGEQFF. The genes are TRBV20-1 and TRBJ2-1, with 10 nucleotides matching TRBD2. The CDR3 spans 15 residues. The ends lost 1 base at V and 9 bases at J; junction bases unmatched: 9. In germline, CDR1 is DFQATT, CDR2 SNEGSKA (reference sequence).

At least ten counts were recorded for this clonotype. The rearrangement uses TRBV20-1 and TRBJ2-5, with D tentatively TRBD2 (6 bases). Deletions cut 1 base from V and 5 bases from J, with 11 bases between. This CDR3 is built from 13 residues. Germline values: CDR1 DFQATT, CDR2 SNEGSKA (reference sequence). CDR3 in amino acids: CSARVASVETQYF. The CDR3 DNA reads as TGCAGTGCTAGAGTTGCTAGCGTGGAGACCCAGTACTTC.

In DNA, the CDR3 is TGTGCCAGCAGTTTTACCAGGGACAATCAGCCCCAGCATTTT. This translates into CASSFTRDNQPQHF. The chain carries TRBV28 and TRBJ1-5, with D possibly being TRBD1 (5 bases). The germline CDR1 and CDR2 sequences are MDHEN and SYDVKM. V was pared by 3 bases and J by 3 bases, with 9 bases between. This CDR3 has 14 residues.